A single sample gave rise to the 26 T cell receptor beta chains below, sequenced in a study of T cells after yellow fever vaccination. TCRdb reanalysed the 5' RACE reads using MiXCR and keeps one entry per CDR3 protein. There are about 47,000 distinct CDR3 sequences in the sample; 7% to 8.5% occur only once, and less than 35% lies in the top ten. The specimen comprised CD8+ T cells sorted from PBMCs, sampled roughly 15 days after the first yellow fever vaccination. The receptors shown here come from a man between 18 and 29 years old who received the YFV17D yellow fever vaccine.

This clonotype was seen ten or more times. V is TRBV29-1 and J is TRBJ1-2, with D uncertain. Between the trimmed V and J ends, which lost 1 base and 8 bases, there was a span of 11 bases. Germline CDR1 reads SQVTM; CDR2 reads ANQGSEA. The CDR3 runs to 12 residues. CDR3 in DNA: TGCAGCGTTGAAGCTACTAAGGGCGGCTACACCTTC. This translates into CSVEATKGGYTF.

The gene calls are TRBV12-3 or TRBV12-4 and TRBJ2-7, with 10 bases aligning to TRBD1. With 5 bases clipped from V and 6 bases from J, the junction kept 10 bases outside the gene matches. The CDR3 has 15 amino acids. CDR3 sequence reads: CASSGGSGQGIEQYF. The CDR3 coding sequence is TGTGCCAGCAGTGGGGGTTCGGGACAGGGGATCGAGCAGTACTTC.

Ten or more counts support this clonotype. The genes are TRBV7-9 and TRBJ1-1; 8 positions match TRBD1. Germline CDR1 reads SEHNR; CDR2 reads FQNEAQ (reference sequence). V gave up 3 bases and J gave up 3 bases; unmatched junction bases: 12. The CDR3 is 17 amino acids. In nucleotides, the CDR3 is TGTGCCAGCAGCTTGGAGCAGGGGGCAGGTTTGGACACTGAAGCTTTCTTT. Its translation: CASSLEQGAGLDTEAFF.

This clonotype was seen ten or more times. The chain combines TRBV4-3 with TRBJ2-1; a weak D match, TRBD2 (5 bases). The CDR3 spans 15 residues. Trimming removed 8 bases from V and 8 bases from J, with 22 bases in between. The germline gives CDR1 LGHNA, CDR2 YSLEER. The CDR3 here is CASSWSGLGGDEQFF. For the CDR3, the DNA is TGCGCCAGCTCTTGGTCAGGACTGGGTGGGGATGAGCAGTTCTTC.

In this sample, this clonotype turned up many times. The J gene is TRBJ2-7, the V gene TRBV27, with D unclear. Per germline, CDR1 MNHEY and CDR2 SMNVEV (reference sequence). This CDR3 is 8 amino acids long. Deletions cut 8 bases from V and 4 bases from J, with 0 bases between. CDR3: CASYEQYV. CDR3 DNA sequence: TGTGCCAGCTACGAGCAGTACGTC.

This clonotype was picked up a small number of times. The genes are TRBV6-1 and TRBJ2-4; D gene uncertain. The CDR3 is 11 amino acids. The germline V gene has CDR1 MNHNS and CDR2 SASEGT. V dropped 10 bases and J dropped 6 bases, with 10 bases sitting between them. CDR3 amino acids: CATSRLNIQYF. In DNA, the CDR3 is TGTGCCACCAGCCGCCTAAACATTCAGTACTTC.

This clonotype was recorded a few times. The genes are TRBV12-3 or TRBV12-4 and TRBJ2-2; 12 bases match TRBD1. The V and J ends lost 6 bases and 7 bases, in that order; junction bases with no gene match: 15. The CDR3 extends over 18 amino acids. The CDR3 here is CASRRSGTGGPRGGELFF. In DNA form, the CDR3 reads TGTGCCAGCAGAAGAAGTGGGACAGGGGGCCCGAGGGGCGGGGAGCTGTTTTTT.

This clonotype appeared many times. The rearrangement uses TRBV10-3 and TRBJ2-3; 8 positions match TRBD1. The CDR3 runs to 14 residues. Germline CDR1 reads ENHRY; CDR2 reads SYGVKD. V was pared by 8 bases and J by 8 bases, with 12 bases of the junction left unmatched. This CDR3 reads CAIGQGQDLPTQYF. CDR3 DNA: TGTGCCATCGGACAGGGACAGGACCTCCCTACGCAGTATTTT.

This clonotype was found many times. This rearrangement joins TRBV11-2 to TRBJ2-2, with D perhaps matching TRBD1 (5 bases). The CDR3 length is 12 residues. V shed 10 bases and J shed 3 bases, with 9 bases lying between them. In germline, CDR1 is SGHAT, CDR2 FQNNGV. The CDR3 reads CATRAHTGELFF. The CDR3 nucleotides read TGTGCCACCAGGGCCCACACCGGGGAGCTGTTTTTT.

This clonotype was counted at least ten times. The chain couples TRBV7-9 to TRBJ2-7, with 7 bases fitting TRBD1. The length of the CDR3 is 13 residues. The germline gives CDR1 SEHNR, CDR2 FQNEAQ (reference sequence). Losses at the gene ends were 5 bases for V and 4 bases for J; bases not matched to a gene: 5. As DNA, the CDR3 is TGTGCCAGCAGCCCACCGACAGGGTACGAGCAGTACTTC. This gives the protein CASSPPTGYEQYF.

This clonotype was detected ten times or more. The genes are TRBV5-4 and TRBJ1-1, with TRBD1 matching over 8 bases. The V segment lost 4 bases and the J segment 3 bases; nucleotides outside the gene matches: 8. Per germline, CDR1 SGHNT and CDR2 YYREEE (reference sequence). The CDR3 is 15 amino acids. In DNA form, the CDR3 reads TGTGCCAGCAGCGAAGGACAGGACAGGGACACTGAAGCTTTCTTT. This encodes CASSEGQDRDTEAFF. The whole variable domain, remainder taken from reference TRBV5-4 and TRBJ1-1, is ETGVTQSPTHLIKTRGQQVTLRCSSQSGHNTVSWYQQALGQGPQFIFQYYREEENGRGNFPPRFSGLQFPNYSSELNVNALELDDSALYLCASSEGQDRDTEAFFGQGTRLTVV.

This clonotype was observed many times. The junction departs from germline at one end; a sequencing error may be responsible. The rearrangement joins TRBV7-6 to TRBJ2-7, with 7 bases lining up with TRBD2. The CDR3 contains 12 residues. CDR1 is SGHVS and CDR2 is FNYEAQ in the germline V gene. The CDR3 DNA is TGTGCCAGCAGCTTAGCGGGGGGGACTTTCACCTTC. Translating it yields CASSLAGGTFTF.

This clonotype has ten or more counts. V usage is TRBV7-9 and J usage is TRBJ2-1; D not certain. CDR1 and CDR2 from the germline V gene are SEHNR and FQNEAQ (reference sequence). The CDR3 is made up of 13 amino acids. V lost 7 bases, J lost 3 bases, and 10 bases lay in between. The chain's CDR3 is CASNPPGYNEQFF. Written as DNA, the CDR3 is TGTGCCAGCAACCCCCCAGGCTACAATGAGCAGTTCTTC.

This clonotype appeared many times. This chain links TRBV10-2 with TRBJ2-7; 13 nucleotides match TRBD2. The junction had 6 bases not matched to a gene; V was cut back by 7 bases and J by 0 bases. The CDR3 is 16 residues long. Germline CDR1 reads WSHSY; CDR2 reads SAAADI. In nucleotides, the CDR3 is TGCGCCAGCACGGGACTAGCGGGGAGCCCCTCCTACGAGCAGTACTTC. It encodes CASTGLAGSPSYEQYF.

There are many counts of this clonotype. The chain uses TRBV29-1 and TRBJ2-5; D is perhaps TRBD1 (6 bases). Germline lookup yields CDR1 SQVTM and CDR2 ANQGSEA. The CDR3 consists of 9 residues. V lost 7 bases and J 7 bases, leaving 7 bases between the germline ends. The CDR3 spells CSAGVTQYF. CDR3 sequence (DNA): TGCAGCGCAGGGGTGACCCAGTACTTC.

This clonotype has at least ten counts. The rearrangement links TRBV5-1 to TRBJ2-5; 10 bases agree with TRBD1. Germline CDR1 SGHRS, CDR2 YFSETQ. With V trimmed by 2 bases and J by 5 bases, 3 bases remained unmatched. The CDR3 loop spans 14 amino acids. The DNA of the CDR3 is TGCGCCAGCAGCTTCGGACAGGGGGACGAGACCCAGTACTTC. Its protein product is CASSFGQGDETQYF.

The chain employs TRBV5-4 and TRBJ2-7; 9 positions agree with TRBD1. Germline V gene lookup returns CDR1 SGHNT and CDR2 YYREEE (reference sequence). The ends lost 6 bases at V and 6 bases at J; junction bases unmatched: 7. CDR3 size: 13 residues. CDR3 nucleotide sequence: TGTGCCAGCACCCCGGCGGACAGGGGCGAGCAGTACTTC. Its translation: CASTPADRGEQYF. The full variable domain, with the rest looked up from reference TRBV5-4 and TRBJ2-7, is ETGVTQSPTHLIKTRGQQVTLRCSSQSGHNTVSWYQQALGQGPQFIFQYYREEENGRGNFPPRFSGLQFPNYSSELNVNALELDDSALYLCASTPADRGEQYFGPGTRLTVT.

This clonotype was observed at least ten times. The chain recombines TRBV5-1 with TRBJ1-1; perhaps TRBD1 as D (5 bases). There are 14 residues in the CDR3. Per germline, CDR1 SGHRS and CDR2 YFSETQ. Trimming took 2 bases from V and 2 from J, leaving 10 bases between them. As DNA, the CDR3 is TGCGCCAGCAGCTTCCAGGGCAAAAACACTGAAGCTTTCTTT. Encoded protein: CASSFQGKNTEAFF.

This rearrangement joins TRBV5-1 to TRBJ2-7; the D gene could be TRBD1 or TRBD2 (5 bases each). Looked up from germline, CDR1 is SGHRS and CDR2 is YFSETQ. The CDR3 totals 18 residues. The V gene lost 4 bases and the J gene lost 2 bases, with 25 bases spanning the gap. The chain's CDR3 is CASSAGPGASLPAYEQYV. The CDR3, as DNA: TGCGCCAGCAGCGCCGGGCCTGGGGCTAGCCTACCAGCCTACGAGCAGTACGTC.

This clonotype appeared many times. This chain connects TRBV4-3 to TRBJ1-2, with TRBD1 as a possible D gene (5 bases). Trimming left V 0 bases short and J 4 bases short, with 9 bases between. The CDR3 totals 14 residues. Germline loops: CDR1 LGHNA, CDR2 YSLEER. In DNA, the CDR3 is TGCGCCAGCAGCCAAGACGGGGGGACCTATGGCTACACCTTC. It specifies CASSQDGGTYGYTF.

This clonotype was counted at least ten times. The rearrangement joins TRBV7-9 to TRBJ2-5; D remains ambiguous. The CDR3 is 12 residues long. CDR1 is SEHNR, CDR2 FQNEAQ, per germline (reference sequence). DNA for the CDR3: TGTGCACCCATGGAGTTTCCAGAGACCCAGTACTTC. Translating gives CAPMEFPETQYF.

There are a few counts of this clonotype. CDR3 sequence (DNA): TGTGCCAGTAGTTCTCACCGGGACCTAGATGAAGCTTTCTTT. Its translation is CASSSHRDLDEAFF. This chain uses TRBV19 with TRBJ1-1, with TRBD1 as a possible D gene (5 bases). CDR1 and CDR2 (germline): LNHDA, SQIVND (reference sequence). V was pared by 5 bases and J by 7 bases, with 17 bases between. This CDR3 has 14 residues.

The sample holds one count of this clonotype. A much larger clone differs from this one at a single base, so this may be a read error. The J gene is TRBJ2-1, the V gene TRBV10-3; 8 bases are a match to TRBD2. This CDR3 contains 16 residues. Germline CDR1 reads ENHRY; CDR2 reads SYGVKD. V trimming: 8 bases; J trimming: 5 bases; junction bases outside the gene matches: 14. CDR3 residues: CAIGRELAGTNNEQFF. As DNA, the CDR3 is TGTGCCATCGGTAGAGAGCTAGCGGGCACCAACAATGAGCAGTTCTTC.

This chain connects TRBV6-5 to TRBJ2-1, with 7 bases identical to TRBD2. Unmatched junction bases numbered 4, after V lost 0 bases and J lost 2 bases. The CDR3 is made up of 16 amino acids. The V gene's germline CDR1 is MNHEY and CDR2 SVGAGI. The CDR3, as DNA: TGTGCCAGCAGTTACTCGTTCCGGGGGGCCTACAATGAGCAGTTCTTC. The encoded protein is CASSYSFRGAYNEQFF.

In nucleotides, the CDR3 is TGTGCCAGCAGTGAATCCCCATCCCAGGGGGAGAGAGGAGCTTTCTTT. The encoded protein is CASSESPSQGERGAFF. The chain uses TRBV6-1 and TRBJ1-1; 7 positions agree with TRBD1. Germline V gives CDR1 MNHNS, CDR2 SASEGT. The J segment lost 10 bases and the V segment lost 2 bases, leaving 16 bases of the junction unmatched. This CDR3 has 16 amino acids.

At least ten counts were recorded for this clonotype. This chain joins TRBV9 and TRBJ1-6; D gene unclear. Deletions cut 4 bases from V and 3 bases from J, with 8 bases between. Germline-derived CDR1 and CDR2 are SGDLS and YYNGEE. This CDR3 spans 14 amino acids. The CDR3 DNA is TGTGCCAGCAGCAGCACAGACTATAATTCACCCCTCCACTTT. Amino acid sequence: CASSSTDYNSPLHF.